The T cell receptor beta chain under discussion was sequenced for a study of CD8+ T cells in alopecia areata. In the study overall: The drug, oral tofacitinib, was given to treated patients at 5 to 10 mg twice daily.

Findings of the study overall: Scalp clonality decreased significantly with tofacitinib, and so did expanded CD8+ clones among the top 100. Researchers report lesional scalp, most notably alopecia totalis/universalis, outstripped normal scalp in clonality.

Reverse transcribed after extraction, RNA yielded cDNA as the sequencing template. Measured with immunoSEQ multiplex PCR; TCRdb has only the in-frame clones, and not every one. Among 100,000 to 130,000 clones listed, about 83% were seen once. Documented treatment: oral pan-JAK inhibitor, 5-10 mg twice daily. To note about this clone: Its antigen remains unidentified.

Trimming removed 4 bases from V and 3 bases from J; junction bases left unmatched: 11. The CDR3 runs to 16 residues. The germline CDR1 and CDR2 sequences are LNHDA and SQIVND (reference sequence). The chain recombines TRBV19 with TRBJ2-7; 8 nucleotides align to TRBD1. Sequencing used CD8+ T cells sorted from blood, obtained at week 24, from a patient treated with tofacitinib. This sequence originates from a human donor with alopecia areata. The CDR3 region is CASSSGLTTGVYEQYF. The CDR3 nucleotides are TGTGCCAGTAGTAGTGGTCTGACGACAGGGGTCTACGAGCAGTACTTC. The full variable domain, in which reference TRBV19 and TRBJ2-7 provide the parts outside the CDR3, is DGGITQSPKYLFRKEGQNVTLSCEQNLNHDAMYWYRQDPGQGLRLIYYSQIVNDFQKGDIAEGYSVSREKKESFPLTVTSAQKNPTAFYLCASSSGLTTGVYEQYFGPGTRLTVT.